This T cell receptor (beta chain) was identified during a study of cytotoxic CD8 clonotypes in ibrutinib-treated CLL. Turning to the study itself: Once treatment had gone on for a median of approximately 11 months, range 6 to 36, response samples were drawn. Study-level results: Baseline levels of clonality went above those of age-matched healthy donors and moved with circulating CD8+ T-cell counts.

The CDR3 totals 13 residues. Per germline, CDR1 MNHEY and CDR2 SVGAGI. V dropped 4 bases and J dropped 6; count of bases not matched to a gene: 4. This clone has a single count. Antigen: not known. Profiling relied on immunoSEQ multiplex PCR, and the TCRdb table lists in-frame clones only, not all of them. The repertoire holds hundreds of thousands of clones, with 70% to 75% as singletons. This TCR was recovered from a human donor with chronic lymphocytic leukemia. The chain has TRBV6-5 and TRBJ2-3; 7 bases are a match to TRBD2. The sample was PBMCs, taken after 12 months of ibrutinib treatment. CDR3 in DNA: TGTGCCAGCAGTTCCGGAGCGGGGGATACGCAGTATTTT. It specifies CASSSGAGDTQYF.